This T cell receptor (beta chain) was identified during a study of glioma-infiltrating T cells. From germline, CDR1 is MDHEN and CDR2 SYDVKM. The length of the CDR3 is 16 residues. V lost 6 bases, J lost 0 bases, and 17 bases lay in between. The iRepertoire nested amplicon-rescue multiplex PCR amplified TCR alpha and beta CDR3s from RNA. MiXCR was run by TCRdb on the multiplex PCR reads, yielding one entry per CDR3 protein. The repertoire holds around 390,000 distinct CDR3 sequences, with approximately 42% as singletons. This clonotype was counted between two and nine times. The V gene is TRBV28, the J gene TRBJ1-1; D uncertain. The sequencing input was glioma tissue, nonneoplastic brain tissue, or PBMCs (not recorded which). This TCR came from a human donor with low-grade glioma or glioblastoma, undergoing nonglioma brain surgery, or in good health (not recorded which). The CDR3 here is CASRPPLLIVNTEAFF. CDR3 in DNA: TGTGCCAGCAGACCACCCCTGCTGATCGTGAACACTGAAGCTTTCTTT.